The clone carrying this T cell receptor beta chain was observed once. As yet, its antigen is unknown. This same CDR3 is encoded by further DNA sequences in the sample. This sample is drawn from a study of shared clonotypes between healthy human individuals. Investigators spread the genomic DNA of each subset evenly over several immunoSEQ plates. Method: immunoSEQ multiplex PCR; TCRdb's copy keeps in-frame clones and lacks some. Here the sample spans approximately 2.1 million clones, 85% to 95% being singletons. V was pared by 1 base and J by 2 bases, with 2 bases between. CDR1 MNHNY and CDR2 SVGAGI come from the germline V gene (reference sequence). The CDR3 covers 12 residues. Study-level findings and limits: Clonotype sharing among donors, it was expected, would be affected by sequencing depth. Generation probabilities of non-shared clonotypes were lower (relative to those shared by all four donors). The study found roughly 5% of naive CD4 clonotypes shared across a few donors.

This receptor was taken from a man between 18 and 35 years old in good health. Some clones in this sample may be carry-over from other donors' samples. The chain has TRBV6-6 and TRBJ2-5; D remains ambiguous. Input material: naive CD4+ T cells from PBMCs. Subset here: CD45RA+ positively selected. In DNA, the CDR3 is TGTGCCAGCAGTTACTTTCAAGAGACCCAGTACTTC. Its protein product is CASSYFQETQYF.